The rows below give T cell receptor beta chains drawn from one sample of a study of blood T cell repertoires in COVID-19. The method was immunoSEQ multiplex PCR; TCRdb's version includes in-frame clones alone and lacks a portion of them. The data contain some 74,000 clones, about nine tenths of them singletons. The sequencing input was peripheral blood. These receptors originate from a man in his fifties with COVID-19, enrolled during active disease. Both conserved end residues are trimmed from each CDR3.

j_gene | v_gene | CDR3aa
TRBJ1-3 | TRBV19 | ATRQGASGNTIY
TRBJ2-1 | TRBV5-1 | ASSLPGSYNEQF
TRBJ2-3 | TRBV18 | ASSLFDKTDTQY
TRBJ1-4 | TRBV6-2/TRBV6-3 | ASSPPAGRINEKLF
TRBJ2-7 | TRBV7-9 | ASSLIEGSSSYEQY
TRBJ2-5 | TRBV30 | AWESGLETQY
TRBJ2-5 | TRBV5-1 | ASSFAGVETQY
TRBJ2-4 | TRBV2 | ASSSQGDIQY
TRBJ2-5 | TRBV16 | ASSQSGQGTQY
TRBJ1-2 | TRBV28 | ASSLQTGVRDFYGYT
TRBJ2-2 | TRBV6-6 | ASSYSREGTGELF
TRBJ1-5 | TRBV24-1 | ATSDGQGGNQPQH
TRBJ2-2 | TRBV5-6 | ASSLGHLTGELF
TRBJ2-5 | TRBV29-1 | SVDAGQGFQETQY
TRBJ1-5 | TRBV19 | ASSPRVEWNQPQH
TRBJ1-2 | TRBV5-1 | ASSYVPQGSIGYT
TRBJ2-1 | TRBV7-8 | ASSTRGRATSYNEQF
TRBJ1-2 | TRBV6-5 | ASTAGDVGGYGYT
TRBJ2-1 | TRBV9 | ASSVGLAGHNEQF
TRBJ2-5 | TRBV7-3 | ASSLTLYWRQETQY
TRBJ2-2 | TRBV6-5 | ASPGYTGELF
TRBJ2-2 | TRBV19 | ASSKERTSGRLRPGELF
TRBJ1-3 | TRBV5-6 | ASSLAPGNTIY
TRBJ1-5 | TRBV30 | AWSVPGKPQH
TRBJ2-7 | TRBV29-1 | SARVGSYEQY
TRBJ2-1 | TRBV10-3 | AISSPGLALNEQF
TRBJ2-3 | TRBV9 | ASSVGGSGGTDTQY
TRBJ2-1 | TRBV6-5 | ASRVLAGEWYEQF
TRBJ1-1 | TRBV6-5 | ASSPGGYEAF
TRBJ1-4 | TRBV24-1 | ATSRTATNEKLF
TRBJ1-1 | TRBV30 | AWSRQGAFTEAF
TRBJ2-3 | TRBV6-5 | ASRSTSEGTDTQY
TRBJ2-5 | TRBV15 | ATSRSTGTEETQY
TRBJ2-7 | TRBV7-9 | ASSSPGGSYEQY
TRBJ2-5 | TRBV5-8 | ASSLYRDSKETQY
TRBJ1-1 | TRBV4-1 | ASSQRTGASTEAF
TRBJ2-7 | TRBV30 | AWRTSRGSYEQY
TRBJ2-7 | TRBV20-1 | SAGPGYEQY
TRBJ1-1 | TRBV25-1 | ASSEQAEAF
TRBJ2-1 | TRBV5-1 | ASRGEGSSYNEQF
TRBJ2-7 | TRBV5-1 | ASSTGGEQY
TRBJ2-5 | TRBV5-1 | ASADGPGDGETQY
TRBJ2-2 | TRBV3-1/TRBV3-2 | ASSPLTNTGELF
TRBJ1-2 | TRBV7-3 | ASSLGPRGLGDYGYT
TRBJ1-5 | TRBV9 | ASSVGEGTYQPQH
TRBJ2-2 | TRBV5-1 | ASSLVGEGTGELF
TRBJ2-7 | TRBV30 | AWSVQGYEQY
TRBJ2-5 | TRBV9 | ASSVADRGGETQY
TRBJ2-7 | TRBV3-1/TRBV3-2 | ASSRAGTSGLQGVYEQY
TRBJ2-3 | TRBV7-3 | ASSLIASDTQY
TRBJ2-7 | TRBV6-1 | ASSEIDTGSPSYEQY
TRBJ2-3 | TRBV11-2 | ASSSGTSGRVADTQY
TRBJ2-3 | TRBV9 | ASSPGQVADTQY
TRBJ1-5 | TRBV30 | AWSLNRDRPQH
TRBJ2-3 | TRBV5-1 | ASSPGQGNTDTQY
TRBJ1-2 | TRBV7-9 | ASSNRDTQLANYGYT
TRBJ2-3 | TRBV5-1 | ASSPRLAGTDTQY
TRBJ2-2 | TRBV28 | ASSLAQGLGTGELF
TRBJ2-1 | TRBV6-5 | ASRAQLWDNGF
TRBJ2-3 | TRBV7-2 | ASTFRGSDTQY